This T cell receptor (beta chain) was observed in a study of shared clonotypes between healthy human individuals. Overall study context: For every donor, three CD4 naive, three CD4 memory, two CD8 naive and one CD8 memory plates were used.

Recent vaccinations or acute infections were absent in the healthy HIV-negative adult donors. The ends were cut back, 4 bases at V and 1 base at J, with 15 bases in the middle. The CDR3 runs 16 residues. Germline CDR1 is SGHNT and CDR2 is YYREEE (reference sequence). The method was immunoSEQ multiplex PCR; TCRdb's version includes in-frame clones alone and lacks a portion of them. The data show roughly 1.4 million clones, around 98.5% seen once. Study-wide findings and caveats: Estimated richness was generally greater in naive than memory subsets.

Notes on this clone: As yet, its antigen is unknown.

The receptor comes from a man aged 25 to 40 in good health. The sample taken for sequencing was naive CD4+ T cells sorted from blood. The subset was: CD45RA+ positively selected. The J gene is TRBJ2-1, the V gene TRBV5-4; no firm D call. The CDR3 loop reads CASSRLATHSYNEQFF. Here the CDR3 DNA reads TGTGCCAGCAGCCGCTTGGCGACTCATTCCTACAATGAGCAGTTCTTC. The full variable domain, completed using reference TRBV5-4 and TRBJ2-1, is ETGVTQSPTHLIKTRGQQVTLRCSSQSGHNTVSWYQQALGQGPQFIFQYYREEENGRGNFPPRFSGLQFPNYSSELNVNALELDDSALYLCASSRLATHSYNEQFFGPGTRLTVL.